This T cell receptor beta chain comes out of a study of blood T cell repertoires in COVID-19. For the study at large: Some COVID-19 samples were acute and others convalescent; all came from the United States, Italy and Spain.

Original handling: Amplification from reference gene primers served as the basis for estimated nucleated cell counts. Some clones are missing from TCRdb's copy, which holds only in-frame ones; the method was immunoSEQ multiplex PCR. V and J calls and clone size follow that table, whereas D and trimming were derived from the DNA. Here the sample spans about 330,000 clones, roughly 86% being singletons. Participant reports of clinical history set cohort assignment. This clone was counted between two and nine times. This TCR came from a woman aged 25-40 years who had recovered from COVID-19. The material sequenced was PBMCs or T cells enriched from blood (not recorded which).

The CDR3 sequence is CASSQTGSGELFF. CDR3 sequence (DNA): TGTGCCAGCAGCCAGACAGGATCCGGGGAGCTGTTTTTT. This rearrangement joins TRBV7-9 to TRBJ2-2, with D tentatively TRBD1 (6 bases). The V end lost 5 bases, the J end lost 6 bases, and 10 bases lay between the germline ends. The CDR3 consists of 13 residues. From germline, CDR1 is SEHNR and CDR2 FQNEAQ (reference sequence).